A selection of T cell receptor beta chains follows, all from one sample in a study of blood T cell repertoires in COVID-19. Libraries were prepared by immunoSEQ multiplex PCR; TCRdb keeps only in-frame clonotypes and omits some of them. The sample lists a few hundred thousand clones, approximately 89% occurring once. Source material: peripheral blood. The receptors were sampled from a woman in her forties or fifties who had recovered from COVID-19. Each CDR3 is given with its conserved first and last residue. A D gene is named only where the DNA matches it firmly. Not every row has a clone size; where given, it reads once, few, many or a size class.

>-|TRBV28|-|TRBJ2-2
TGTGCCAGCAGTTTGTACAGGGAGAACACCGGGGAGCTGTTTTTT
CASSLYRENTGELFF
>TRBD2|TRBV27|-|TRBJ2-5
TGTGCCAGCAGTTTCACCCACGGGGGAGGGGAGACCCAGTACTTC
CASSFTHGGGETQYF
>-|TRBV5-6|-|TRBJ2-6
TGTGCCAGCAGCTTTCCATCTGGGGCCAACGTCCTGACTTTC
CASSFPSGANVLTF
>TRBD1|TRBV7-2|once|TRBJ2-7
TGTGCCAGCAGCACATGGGGACAGTCCTCCTACGAGCAGTACTTC
CASSTWGQSSYEQYF
>-|TRBV6-6|-|TRBJ2-3
TGTGCCAGCAGGAAAGGGGCGGGATCGCCCACAGATACGCAGTATTTT
CASRKGAGSPTDTQYF
>TRBD1|TRBV10-1|-|TRBJ2-3
TGCGCCAGCAGGGGGACAGATACAGATACGCAGTATTTT
CASRGTDTDTQYF
>TRBD1|TRBV10-3|-|TRBJ1-1
TGTGCCATCAGACATAGCCGGGACAGGGCTGAAGCTTTCTTT
CAIRHSRDRAEAFF
>-|TRBV7-3|-|TRBJ2-2
TGTGCCAGCAGCTTAATGGTGGGAGAGGCCACCGGGGAGCTGTTTTTT
CASSLMVGEATGELFF
>TRBD1|TRBV24-1|-|TRBJ2-1
TGTGCCACCAGTGATTCTAGGGACAGCTACAATGAGCAGTTCTTC
CATSDSRDSYNEQFF
>-|TRBV5-4|-|TRBJ2-7
TGTGCCAGCAGCTTGACCGGGATTGACGAGCAGTACTTC
CASSLTGIDEQYF
>-|TRBV6-5|-|TRBJ2-7
TGTGCCAGCAGTTACTCGAAGGGGTCTGGGCACGAGCAGTACTTC
CASSYSKGSGHEQYF
>-|TRBV3-1/TRBV3-2|-|TRBJ2-1
TGTGCCAGCTCGGGGGTCAATGAGCAGTTCTTC
CASSGVNEQFF
>-|TRBV3-1/TRBV3-2|few|TRBJ2-2
TGTGCCAGCAGCCACGGACTGGAGAACACCGGGGAGCTGTTTTTT
CASSHGLENTGELFF
>-|TRBV3-1/TRBV3-2|-|TRBJ1-2
TGTGCCAGCAGCCCCCCCGGGTGGCAGGGTGATGGCTACACCTTC
CASSPPGWQGDGYTF
>-|TRBV7-6|-|TRBJ2-2
TGTGCCAGCAGCCCCATCGGGGGAGGTAGCCTGAACCCCGGGGAGCTGTTTTTT
CASSPIGGGSLNPGELFF
>TRBD2|TRBV24-1|-|TRBJ2-3
TGTGCCACCAGTGGCCAAACTAGCGGGAGGTTCGATACGCAGTATTTT
CATSGQTSGRFDTQYF
>-|TRBV19|-|TRBJ1-1
TGTGCCAGTAGTTGGCGCGGCCAGCCTCACACTGAAGCTTTCTTT
CASSWRGQPHTEAFF
>-|TRBV18|-|TRBJ1-5
TGTGCCAGCTCACCAGGGGAGTCTCAGCCCCAGCATTTT
CASSPGESQPQHF
>-|TRBV6-1|-|TRBJ1-2
TGTGCCAGCAGTGAAGCCACCTTCCGCGGAAATGGCTACACCTTC
CASSEATFRGNGYTF
>TRBD2|TRBV2|-|TRBJ2-1
TGTGCCAGCACCCCGGGACTAGCGGGAGGGTACAATGAGCAGTTCTTC
CASTPGLAGGYNEQFF
>TRBD1|TRBV24-1|-|TRBJ2-1
TGTGCCACCAGTGATTCGCTTGGGGACAGGTCTCGTAATGAGCAGTTCTTC
CATSDSLGDRSRNEQFF
>TRBD1|TRBV7-7|-|TRBJ2-5
TGTGCTAGTTCGAAACAGGGGACCCAAGAGACCCAGTACTTC
CASSKQGTQETQYF
>-|TRBV19|-|TRBJ2-1
TGTGCCAGTAGTATATATTACAATGAGCAGTTCTTC
CASSIYYNEQFF
>TRBD2|TRBV27|-|TRBJ2-1
TGTGCCAGCAGGACTAGCGGGAGTTATGAGCAGTTCTTC
CASRTSGSYEQFF
>-|TRBV27|-|TRBJ1-1
TGTGCCAGCAGTCTTAAGCCGAACACTGAAGCTTTCTTT
CASSLKPNTEAFF
>-|TRBV27|few|TRBJ2-3
TGTGCCAGCAGGAACGCAGGGGCTACTAGCACAGATACGCAGTATTTT
CASRNAGATSTDTQYF
>-|TRBV30|-|TRBJ1-2
TGTGCCTGGAGTTCTAGGAACTATGGCTACACCTTC
CAWSSRNYGYTF
>TRBD1|TRBV6-1|-|TRBJ2-7
TGTGCCAGCAGTGAAGGTTGGACAGGGGGAATCGGCGAGCAGTACTTC
CASSEGWTGGIGEQYF
>TRBD2|TRBV3-1/TRBV3-2|-|TRBJ2-1
TGTGCCAGCAGCAACGAAGGACTAGCGGGAGGTCATGAGCAGTTCTTC
CASSNEGLAGGHEQFF
>-|TRBV19|-|TRBJ2-7
TGTGCCAGCACTGGAGGTTACGAGCAGTACTTC
CASTGGYEQYF
>TRBD1|TRBV6-1|-|TRBJ1-5
TGTGCCAGCAGTGATTCGACAGGGGGACTTTGGCCCCAGCATTTT
CASSDSTGGLWPQHF
>-|TRBV9|-|TRBJ2-2
TGTGCCAGCAGCGCCCCTCGGGGGGCGCAGACCGGGGAGCTGTTTTTT
CASSAPRGAQTGELFF
>-|TRBV18|-|TRBJ2-1
TGTGCCAGCTCACCAAGGGGCTCCTACAATGAGCAGTTCTTC
CASSPRGSYNEQFF
>-|TRBV27|-|TRBJ1-1
TGTGCCAGCAGCGCCCGGGAGGGCACTGAAGCTTTCTTT
CASSAREGTEAFF
>TRBD2|TRBV4-2|-|TRBJ2-7
TGTGCCAGCAGCCAGCCCGGGACTAGCGGCTCCTACGAGCAGTACTTC
CASSQPGTSGSYEQYF
>-|TRBV24-1|-|TRBJ2-4
TGTGCCACCAGTGCCCGGGACAACCTGGCCATTCAGTACTTC
CATSARDNLAIQYF
>-|TRBV2|-|TRBJ1-2
TGTGCCAGCATGGGGCTTGGCTATGGCTACACCTTC
CASMGLGYGYTF
>TRBD1|TRBV5-4|-|TRBJ1-1
TGTGCCAGCAGCCTAGGGGGCGGGTTGAACACTGAAGCTTTCTTT
CASSLGGGLNTEAFF
>TRBD1|TRBV19|-|TRBJ2-7
TGTGCCAGTAGTATCTCACAGGGGATCTACGAGCAGTACTTC
CASSISQGIYEQYF
>TRBD1|TRBV5-4|-|TRBJ2-7
TGTGCCAGCAGCCCACCAGGTGGGCAGGGGGCGGGCGAGCAGTACTTC
CASSPPGGQGAGEQYF
>-|TRBV21-1|-|TRBJ2-7
TGTGCCAGCAGCAAAGGGGGGCTAGCGGGAGGAGGAGCCTACGAGCAGTACTTC
CASSKGGLAGGGAYEQYF
>-|TRBV5-4|-|TRBJ1-1
TGTGCCAGCAGCTTGTCGGGACAGAACACTGAAGCTTTCTTT
CASSLSGQNTEAFF
>TRBD1|TRBV19|-|TRBJ2-6
TGTGCCAGTAGTATTAGCGGACAGGGAAGCTTTGGGGCCAACGTCCTGACTTTC
CASSISGQGSFGANVLTF
>TRBD2|TRBV6-1|-|TRBJ2-1
TGTGCCAGCAGTGAAAGCGGGAGCGGTAATGAGCAGTTCTTC
CASSESGSGNEQFF
>TRBD2|TRBV9|-|TRBJ2-7
TGTGCCAGCAGCGTAGGGACGGGAGGAGGCTACGAGCAGTACTTC
CASSVGTGGGYEQYF
>-|TRBV2|-|TRBJ1-5
TGTGCCAGCAGATTTCGGAGGGACCCCCGTCAGCCCCAGCATTTT
CASRFRRDPRQPQHF
>TRBD1|TRBV5-1|-|TRBJ1-1
TGCGCCAGCAGCTTGGAGGGACAGGGTTCCACTGAAGCTTTCTTT
CASSLEGQGSTEAFF
>TRBD1|TRBV4-1|-|TRBJ1-4
TGCGCCAGCAGCCAGGTGGGGACAGGGGTTGAAAAACTGTTTTTT
CASSQVGTGVEKLFF
>TRBD2|TRBV27|-|TRBJ2-7
TGTGCCAGGGCCTCCCAGCGGGGGGTCTCCTACGAGCAGTACTTC
CARASQRGVSYEQYF
>-|TRBV6-5|once|TRBJ1-3
TGTGCCAGCAGATCAGGGTTGGGGACTGGAAACACCATATATTTT
CASRSGLGTGNTIYF
>-|TRBV29-1|-|TRBJ1-2
TGCAGCGTTGTGGGGCGAGCTAACTATGGCTACACCTTC
CSVVGRANYGYTF
>TRBD2|TRBV7-2|few|TRBJ2-3
TGTGCCAGCAGCCTCGAATTTAGCGGGGGCACAGATACGCAGTATTTT
CASSLEFSGGTDTQYF
>-|TRBV5-8|-|TRBJ2-3
TGTGCCAGCAGCTTTGAGGGTCCGGATACGCAGTATTTT
CASSFEGPDTQYF
>-|TRBV13|once|TRBJ2-1
TGTGCCAGCAGTCCCGGGGGAAGGGGGGGCTCCTACAATGAGCAGTTCTTC
CASSPGGRGGSYNEQFF